The 18 T cell receptor beta chains presented below share a single source sample, sequenced in a study of Ad26.COV2.S vaccination and SARS-CoV-2 variants. Profiling relied on immunoSEQ multiplex PCR, and the TCRdb table lists in-frame clones only, not all of them. The sample lists around 300,000 clones; approximately 86% were seen once. The treatment: approximately 18 received Ad26.COV2.S at low or high dose, single or two shots; a few received placebo; per-sample allocation not given. Specimens were obtained on day 63 following the first vaccine or placebo injection. The sequenced sample was peripheral blood, obtained in a trial of Ad26.COV2.S vaccine versus placebo. The receptor source for this set is a person between 18 and 60 years old who received the Ad26.COV2.S COVID-19 vaccine or a placebo.

The chain links TRBV4-3 to TRBJ2-3, with 8 bases fitting TRBD2. The CDR3 is made up of 16 amino acids. The germline CDR1 and CDR2 sequences are LGHNA and YSLEER. V shed 1 base and J 0 bases; nucleotides not matched to a gene: 3. CDR3 amino acids: CASSQGVAGSTDTQYF. The DNA for the CDR3 is TGCGCCAGCAGCCAAGGGGTAGCGGGAAGCACAGATACGCAGTATTTT.

This clone is a singleton in its sample. This sequence joins TRBV9 and TRBJ2-1, with TRBD2 matching over 14 bases. The germline V gene encodes CDR1 SGDLS and CDR2 YYNGEE. This CDR3 has 16 residues. V shed 5 bases, J shed 8 bases, and the junction held 9 bases outside the gene matches. The CDR3 sequence is CASSAEGTSGRDEQFF. DNA for the CDR3: TGTGCCAGCAGTGCCGAGGGGACTAGCGGGAGAGATGAGCAGTTCTTC.

The CDR3 protein is CASNLQGGYGYTF. The DNA of the CDR3 is TGTGCCAGCAACCTACAGGGGGGCTATGGCTACACCTTC. The V gene is TRBV28, the J gene TRBJ1-2; 8 bases agree with TRBD1. The junction had 5 bases not matched to a gene; V was cut back by 7 bases and J by 4 bases. The CDR3 extends over 13 amino acids. Germline V lookup: CDR1 MDHEN, CDR2 SYDVKM.

This clone was seen a handful of times. The chain recombines TRBV30 with TRBJ2-7; 9 positions agree with TRBD1. V lost 5 bases, J lost 5 bases, and 10 bases stayed unmatched. The length of the CDR3 is 14 residues. CDR1 and CDR2 (germline): GTSNPN, SVGIG (reference sequence). The CDR3 DNA is TGTGCCTGGGCAGAGGGACAGGGAAAAAACGAGCAGTACTTC. Residues: CAWAEGQGKNEQYF.

The rearrangement uses TRBV9 and TRBJ1-6; D not resolved. Trimming left V 0 bases short and J 7 bases short, with 5 bases between. There are 13 residues in the CDR3. Germline V gene data show CDR1 as SGDLS and CDR2 as YYNGEE. This CDR3 is CASSVEINSPLHF. The CDR3 coding sequence is TGTGCCAGCAGCGTAGAAATCAATTCACCCCTCCACTTT.

J is TRBJ2-7 and V is TRBV3-1 (or the pseudogene TRBV3-2); 7 nucleotides agree with TRBD1. CDR3 length equals 14 residues. In germline, CDR1 is LGHDT, CDR2 YNNKEL (reference sequence). Unmatched junction bases numbered 4, after V lost 3 bases and J lost 2 bases. CDR3 sequence: CASSHSTGTYEQYF. In nucleotides, the CDR3 is TGTGCCAGCAGCCATTCGACAGGGACCTACGAGCAGTACTTC.

The chain couples TRBV6-5 to TRBJ1-2, with TRBD1 as a possible D gene (5 bases). Between the trimmed V and J ends, which lost 8 bases and 8 bases, there was a span of 21 bases. Germline CDR1 reads MNHEY; CDR2 reads SVGAGI. The CDR3 loop spans 14 amino acids. The CDR3 sequence: CASYRWGTNYGYTF. The CDR3 DNA reads as TGTGCCAGCTATCGGTGGGGGACCAATTACGGCTACACCTTC.

The rearrangement uses TRBV4-2 and TRBJ2-2; TRBD1 might be the D (5 bases). Germline lookup yields CDR1 LGHNA and CDR2 YNFKEQ. The CDR3 loop spans 16 amino acids. Trimming took off 0 bases at V and 0 bases at J, with 8 bases between the two ends. This chain's CDR3 is CASSQEAGSNTGELFF. The CDR3 bases are TGTGCCAGCAGCCAAGAGGCAGGGTCGAACACCGGGGAGCTGTTTTTT.

This chain joins TRBV30 and TRBJ2-1; TRBD2 matches 15 bases. Germline V gene lookup returns CDR1 GTSNPN and CDR2 SVGIG (reference sequence). The CDR3 loop spans 17 amino acids. Trimming at V came to 5 bases and at J to 9 bases, leaving 14 bases not matched to a gene. CDR3 sequence: CAWVQISGLAGGGEQFF. The CDR3 nucleotides read TGTGCCTGGGTTCAGATTTCGGGACTAGCGGGAGGAGGTGAGCAGTTCTTC.

The chain has TRBV4-1 and TRBJ2-7; D may be TRBD2 (6 bases). The CDR3 consists of 16 residues. Germline CDR1 MGHRA, CDR2 YSYEKL. The V end was cut by 3 bases, the J end by 6 bases, with 21 bases between. CDR3 sequence (DNA): TGCGCCAGCAGCCAGGTCGGGCGGGACCTCGCCGGCGAGCAGTACTTC. Translating it yields CASSQVGRDLAGEQYF.

The genes are TRBV11-2 and TRBJ2-1, with TRBD1 matching 7 bases. Germline V gene data show CDR1 as SGHAT and CDR2 as FQNNGV. The V segment lost 5 bases and the J segment 8 bases; nucleotides outside the gene matches: 12. This CDR3 has 15 residues. In nucleotides, the CDR3 is TGTGCCAGCAGCGTGACAGGGAGTCCTCGTGATGAGCAGTTCTTC. This codes for CASSVTGSPRDEQFF.

The V call is TRBV7-3, the J call TRBJ2-6, with D perhaps TRBD1 (6 bases). This CDR3 has 15 residues. The V end lost 5 bases, the J end lost 2 bases, and 10 bases lay between the germline ends. Germline CDR1 reads SGHTA; CDR2 reads FQGTGA. The CDR3 nucleotides are TGTGCCAGCAGCCTAAGGGACACTGGGGCCAACGTCCTGACTTTC. Translating gives CASSLRDTGANVLTF.

The V gene is TRBV10-3, the J gene TRBJ2-5; D is unresolved. The CDR3 spans 14 residues. Trimming left V 7 bases short and J 0 bases short, with 12 bases between. CDR1 is ENHRY, CDR2 SYGVKD, per germline. The CDR3 nucleotides read TGTGCCATCATGGACGGAATAAACCAAGAGACCCAGTACTTC. Translating it yields CAIMDGINQETQYF.

This clone has a single count. This chain links TRBV28 with TRBJ2-1; a possible D gene is TRBD2 (6 bases). The CDR3 runs 17 residues. V was cut by 6 bases and J by 0 bases, with 18 bases left in between. Germline V CDR1 and CDR2: MDHEN, SYDVKM. CDR3 coding DNA: TGTGCCAGCAGCGGAATAAGAGGCGGGATCTCCTACAATGAGCAGTTCTTC. This gives the protein CASSGIRGGISYNEQFF.

V usage is TRBV5-4 and J usage is TRBJ2-1; TRBD1 matches 8 bases. The V gene end was trimmed by 3 bases and the J gene end by 5 bases; junction bases not matched to a gene: 4. Germline V gives CDR1 SGHNT, CDR2 YYREEE (reference sequence). The CDR3 extends over 14 amino acids. The CDR3 here is CASSSGQANNEQFF. Written as DNA, the CDR3 is TGTGCCAGCAGCTCGGGACAGGCTAACAATGAGCAGTTCTTC.

This clone appeared once. The chain joins TRBV4-3 to TRBJ1-6; D is uncertain. Germline V gives CDR1 LGHNA, CDR2 YSLEER. The CDR3 sequence is 14 residues long. Trimming took off 5 bases at V and 7 bases at J, with 12 bases between the two ends. The CDR3 coding sequence is TGCGCCAGCAGCGAAGGGAGGTGGAATTCACCCCTCCACTTT. Its protein product is CASSEGRWNSPLHF.

The J gene is TRBJ1-1, the V gene TRBV19; TRBD1 matches 7 bases. This CDR3 is built from 14 residues. The V gene end was trimmed by 3 bases and the J gene end by 3 bases; junction bases not matched to a gene: 4. Germline CDR1 is LNHDA and CDR2 is SQIVND (reference sequence). CDR3 bases: TGTGCCAGTAGTATTCAACAGGGGTACACTGAAGCTTTCTTT. It specifies CASSIQQGYTEAFF.

This rearrangement joins TRBV7-9 to TRBJ1-1; no definite D call. Trimming removed 7 bases from V and 3 bases from J, with 9 bases in between. The CDR3 runs 12 residues. Germline assignment: CDR1 SEHNR and CDR2 FQNEAQ (reference sequence). CDR3 in amino acids: CASNSGDTEAFF. CDR3 in DNA: TGTGCCAGCAATTCAGGTGACACTGAAGCTTTCTTT.